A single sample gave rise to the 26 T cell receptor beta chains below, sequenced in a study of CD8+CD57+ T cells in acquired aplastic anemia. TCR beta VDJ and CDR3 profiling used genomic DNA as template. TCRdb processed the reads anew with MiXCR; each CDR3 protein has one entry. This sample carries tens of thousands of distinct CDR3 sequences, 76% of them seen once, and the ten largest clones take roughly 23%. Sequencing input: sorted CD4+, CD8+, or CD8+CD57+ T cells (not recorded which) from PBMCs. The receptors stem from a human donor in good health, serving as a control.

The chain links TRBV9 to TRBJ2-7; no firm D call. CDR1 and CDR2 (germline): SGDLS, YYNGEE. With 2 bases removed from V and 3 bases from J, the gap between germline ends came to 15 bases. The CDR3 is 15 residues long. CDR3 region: CASSVAGRMGYEQYF. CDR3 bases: TGTGCCAGCAGCGTTGCCGGCCGAATGGGCTACGAGCAGTACTTC.

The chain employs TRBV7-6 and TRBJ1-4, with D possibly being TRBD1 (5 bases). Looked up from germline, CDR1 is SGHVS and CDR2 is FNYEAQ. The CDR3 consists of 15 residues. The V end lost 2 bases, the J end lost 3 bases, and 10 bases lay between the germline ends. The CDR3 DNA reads TGTGCCAGCAGCTTATTGACAGAACCTAATGAAAAACTGTTTTTT. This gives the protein CASSLLTEPNEKLFF.

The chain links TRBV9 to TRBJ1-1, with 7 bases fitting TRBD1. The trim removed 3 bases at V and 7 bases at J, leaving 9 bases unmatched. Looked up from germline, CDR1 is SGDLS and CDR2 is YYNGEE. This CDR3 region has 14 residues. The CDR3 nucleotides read TGTGCCAGCAGCGCCCGGGACAGTATGTTTGAAGCTTTCTTT. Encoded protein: CASSARDSMFEAFF.

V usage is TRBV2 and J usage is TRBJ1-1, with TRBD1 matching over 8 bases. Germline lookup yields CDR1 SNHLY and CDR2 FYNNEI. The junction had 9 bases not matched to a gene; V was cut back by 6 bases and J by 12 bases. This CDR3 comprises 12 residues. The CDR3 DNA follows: TGTGCCAGCAGCTCCGGACAGGGACGATCTTTCTTT. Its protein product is CASSSGQGRSFF.

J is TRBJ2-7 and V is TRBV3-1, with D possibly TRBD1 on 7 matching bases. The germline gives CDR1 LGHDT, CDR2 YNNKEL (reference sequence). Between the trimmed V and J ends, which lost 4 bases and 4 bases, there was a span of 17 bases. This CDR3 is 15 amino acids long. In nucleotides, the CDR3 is TGTGCCAGCAGCCCCACCCGGGACAGCGGGTACGAGCAGTACTTC. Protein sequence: CASSPTRDSGYEQYF.

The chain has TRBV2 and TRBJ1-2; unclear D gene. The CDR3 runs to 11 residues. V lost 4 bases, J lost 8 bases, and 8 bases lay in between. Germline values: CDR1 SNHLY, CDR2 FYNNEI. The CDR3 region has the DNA TGTGCCAGCAGTGTTGGGAGCGGCTACACCTTC. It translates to CASSVGSGYTF.

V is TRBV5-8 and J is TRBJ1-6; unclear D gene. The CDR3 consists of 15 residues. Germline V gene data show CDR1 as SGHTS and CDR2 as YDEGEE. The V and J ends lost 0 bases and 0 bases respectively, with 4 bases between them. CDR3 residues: CASSLGSSYNSPLHF. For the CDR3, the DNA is TGTGCCAGCAGCTTGGGTAGCTCCTATAATTCACCCCTCCACTTT.

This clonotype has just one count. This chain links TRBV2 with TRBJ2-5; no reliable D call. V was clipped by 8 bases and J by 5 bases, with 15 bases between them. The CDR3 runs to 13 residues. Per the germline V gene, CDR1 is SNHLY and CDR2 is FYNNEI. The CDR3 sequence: CASDSLVGETQYF. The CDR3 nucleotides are TGTGCCAGCGATTCCCTAGTTGGGGAGACCCAGTACTTC.

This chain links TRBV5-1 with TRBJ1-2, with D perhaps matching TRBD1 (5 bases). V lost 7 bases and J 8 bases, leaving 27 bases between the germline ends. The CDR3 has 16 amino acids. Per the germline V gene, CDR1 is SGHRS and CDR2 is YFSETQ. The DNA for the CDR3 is TGCGCCAGCTCTAAGGCCCACGGGTTGGGGGGATACGGCTACACCTTC. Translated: CASSKAHGLGGYGYTF.

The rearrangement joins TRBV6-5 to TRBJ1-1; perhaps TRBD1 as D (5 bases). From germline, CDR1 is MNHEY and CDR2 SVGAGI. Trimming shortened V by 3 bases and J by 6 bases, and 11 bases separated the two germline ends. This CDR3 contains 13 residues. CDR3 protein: CASSYSTDSEAFF. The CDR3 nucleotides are TGTGCCAGCAGTTATTCGACAGATTCTGAAGCTTTCTTT.

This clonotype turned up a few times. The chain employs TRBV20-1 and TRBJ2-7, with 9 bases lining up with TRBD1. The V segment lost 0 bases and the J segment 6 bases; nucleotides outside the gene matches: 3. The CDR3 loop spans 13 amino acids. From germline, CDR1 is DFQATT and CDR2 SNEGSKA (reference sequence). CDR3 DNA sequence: TGCAGTGCTAGAGATCTGGACAGGGGCGAGCAGTACGTC. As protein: CSARDLDRGEQYV.

Written as DNA, the CDR3 is TGTGCCAGCAGCGTCACTGATACGCAGTATTTT. Residues: CASSVTDTQYF. This chain connects TRBV5-6 to TRBJ2-3; D is unclear. This CDR3 is 11 amino acids long. With 4 bases removed from V and 6 bases from J, the gap between germline ends came to 6 bases. Looked up from germline, CDR1 is SGHDT and CDR2 is YYEEEE.

The CDR3 here is CATSDSGQFTQYF. The CDR3 DNA reads as TGTGCCACCAGTGATAGTGGACAGTTCACGCAGTATTTT. The chain uses TRBV24-1 and TRBJ2-3; possibly TRBD1 for D (6 bases). V was trimmed by 3 bases and J by 9 bases, leaving 12 bases between them. The CDR3 consists of 13 residues. From germline, CDR1 is KGHDR and CDR2 SFDVKD.

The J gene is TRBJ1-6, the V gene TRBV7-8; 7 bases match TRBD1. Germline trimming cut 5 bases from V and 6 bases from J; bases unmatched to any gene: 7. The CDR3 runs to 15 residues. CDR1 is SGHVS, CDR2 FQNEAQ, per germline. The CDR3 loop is CASSPRTGSNSPLHF. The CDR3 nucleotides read TGTGCCAGCAGCCCTAGGACAGGATCTAATTCACCCCTCCACTTT. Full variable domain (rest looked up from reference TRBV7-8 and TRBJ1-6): GAGVSQSPRYKVAKRGQDVALRCDPISGHVSLFWYQQALGQGPEFLTYFQNEAQLDKSGLPSDRFFAERPEGSVSTLKIQRTQQEDSAVYLCASSPRTGSNSPLHFGNGTRLTVT.

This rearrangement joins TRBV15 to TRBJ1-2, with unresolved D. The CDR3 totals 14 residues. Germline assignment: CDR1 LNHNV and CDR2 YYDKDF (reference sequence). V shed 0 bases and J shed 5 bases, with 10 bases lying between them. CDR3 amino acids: CATSRDLKGYGYTF. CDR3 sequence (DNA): TGTGCCACCAGCAGAGATTTGAAGGGTTATGGCTACACCTTC.

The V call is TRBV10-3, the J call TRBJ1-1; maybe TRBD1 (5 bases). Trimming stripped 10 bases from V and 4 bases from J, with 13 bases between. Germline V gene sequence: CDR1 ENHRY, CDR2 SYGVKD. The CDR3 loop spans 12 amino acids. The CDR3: CATCPGGTEAFF. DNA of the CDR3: TGTGCCACCTGCCCGGGGGGCACTGAAGCTTTCTTT.

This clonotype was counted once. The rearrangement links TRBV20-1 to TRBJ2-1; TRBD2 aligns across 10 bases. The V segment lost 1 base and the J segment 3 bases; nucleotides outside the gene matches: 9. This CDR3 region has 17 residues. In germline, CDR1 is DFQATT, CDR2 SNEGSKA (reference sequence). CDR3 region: CSARGLAGEGGYNEQFF. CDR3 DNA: TGCAGTGCTAGAGGGCTAGCGGGAGAAGGGGGCTACAATGAGCAGTTCTTC.

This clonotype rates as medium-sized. The CDR3 region is CASSVQDRDNEQFF. CDR3 bases: TGTGCCAGCAGCGTACAGGACAGGGACAATGAGCAGTTCTTC. The rearrangement links TRBV27 to TRBJ2-1, with 8 bases aligning to TRBD1. The germline V gene encodes CDR1 MNHEY and CDR2 SMNVEV (reference sequence). The CDR3 sequence is 14 residues long. The V gene end was trimmed by 6 bases and the J gene end by 5 bases; junction bases not matched to a gene: 6.

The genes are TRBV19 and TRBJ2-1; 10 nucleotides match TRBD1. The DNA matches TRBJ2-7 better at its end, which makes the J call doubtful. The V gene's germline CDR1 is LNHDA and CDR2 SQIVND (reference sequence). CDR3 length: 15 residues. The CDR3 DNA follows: TGTGCCAGTAGCTGGACAGGGGGGACCTACAATGAGCAGTACTTC. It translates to CASSWTGGTYNEQYF.

In DNA form, the CDR3 reads TGTGCCAGCAGCATACCAACTAGCGGCCCCACAGATACGCAGTATTTT. Its translation: CASSIPTSGPTDTQYF. This rearrangement joins TRBV11-2 to TRBJ2-3; 8 nucleotides match TRBD2. This CDR3 region has 16 residues. Germline-derived CDR1 and CDR2 are SGHAT and FQNNGV. V lost 5 bases and J lost 2; bases outside the gene matches: 9.

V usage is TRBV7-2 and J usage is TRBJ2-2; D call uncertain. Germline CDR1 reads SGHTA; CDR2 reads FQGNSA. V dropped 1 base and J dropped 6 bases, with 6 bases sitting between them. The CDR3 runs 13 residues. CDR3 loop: CASSLGKAGELFF. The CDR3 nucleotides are TGTGCCAGCAGCTTAGGGAAGGCCGGGGAGCTGTTTTTT. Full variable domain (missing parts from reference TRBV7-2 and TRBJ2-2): GAGVSQSPSNKVTEKGKDVELRCDPISGHTALYWYRQSLGQGLEFLIYFQGNSAPDKSGLPSDRFSAERTGGSVSTLTIQRTQQEDSAVYLCASSLGKAGELFFGEGSRLTVL.

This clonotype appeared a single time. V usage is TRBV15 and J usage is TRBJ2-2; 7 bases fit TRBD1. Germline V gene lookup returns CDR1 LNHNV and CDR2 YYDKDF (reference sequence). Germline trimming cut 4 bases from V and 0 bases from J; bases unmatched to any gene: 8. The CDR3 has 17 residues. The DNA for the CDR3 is TGTGCCACCAGCACCGACAGGGCGGACGCGAACACCGGGGAGCTGTTTTTT. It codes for CATSTDRADANTGELFF.

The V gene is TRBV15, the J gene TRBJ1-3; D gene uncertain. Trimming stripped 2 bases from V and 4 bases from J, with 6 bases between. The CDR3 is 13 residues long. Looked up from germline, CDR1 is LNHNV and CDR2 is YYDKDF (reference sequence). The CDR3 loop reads CATSRRSGNTIYF. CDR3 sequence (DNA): TGTGCCACCAGCAGAAGGTCCGGAAACACCATATATTTT.

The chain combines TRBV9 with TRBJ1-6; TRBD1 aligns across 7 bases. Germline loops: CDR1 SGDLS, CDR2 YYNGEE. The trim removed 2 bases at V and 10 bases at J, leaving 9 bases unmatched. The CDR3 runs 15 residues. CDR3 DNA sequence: TGTGCCAGCAGCGTGTCGGAGGGGGCTGGATCACCCCTCCACTTT. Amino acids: CASSVSEGAGSPLHF. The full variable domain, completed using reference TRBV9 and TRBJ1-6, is DSGVTQTPKHLITATGQRVTLRCSPRSGDLSVYWYQQSLDQGLQFLIQYYNGEERAKGNILERFSAQQFPDLHSELNLSSLELGDSALYFCASSVSEGAGSPLHFGNGTRLTVT.

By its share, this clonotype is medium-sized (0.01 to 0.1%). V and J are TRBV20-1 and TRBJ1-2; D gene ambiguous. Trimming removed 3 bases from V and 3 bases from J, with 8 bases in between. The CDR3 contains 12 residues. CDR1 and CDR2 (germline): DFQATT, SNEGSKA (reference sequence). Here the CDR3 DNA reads TGCAGTGCTAGGTTGGAGGACTATGGCTACACCTTC. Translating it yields CSARLEDYGYTF.

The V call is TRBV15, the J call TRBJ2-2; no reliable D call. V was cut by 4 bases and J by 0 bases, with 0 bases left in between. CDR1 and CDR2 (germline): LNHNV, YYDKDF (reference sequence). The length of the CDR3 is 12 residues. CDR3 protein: CATSTNTGELFF. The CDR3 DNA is TGTGCCACCAGCACGAACACCGGGGAGCTGTTTTTT.